This T cell receptor (beta chain) was profiled in a study of Ad26.COV2.S vaccination and SARS-CoV-2 variants. V lost 6 bases and J lost 4, with 10 bases in between. This CDR3 contains 13 residues. Germline V lookup: CDR1 ENHRY, CDR2 SYGVKD. This table comes from immunoSEQ multiplex PCR, and its TCRdb copy is limited to in-frame clones, with some not included. The data hold more than 300,000 clones, with around 89% observed a single time. The treatment here: roughly 19 received Ad26.COV2.S at low or high dose, single or two shots; 5 received placebo; per-sample allocation not given. Day 63 after the first injection of vaccine or placebo was the sampling time.

This sample comprised peripheral blood, obtained in a trial of Ad26.COV2.S vaccine versus placebo. The clonotype originates from a person between 18 and 65 years old who received the Ad26.COV2.S COVID-19 vaccine or a placebo. The V call is TRBV10-3, the J call TRBJ2-1; D is uncertain. In DNA form, the CDR3 reads TGTGCCATCAGGGAGAATGCATACAATGAGCAGTTCTTC. This gives the protein CAIRENAYNEQFF.